This T cell receptor beta chain was profiled in a study of identical twins. From the 5' RACE reads, TCRdb called clonotypes with MiXCR, one entry per CDR3 protein. The repertoire holds nearly 650,000 distinct CDR3 sequences, with around 7.5% as singletons. Trimming took 1 base from V and 2 from J, leaving 12 bases between them. In germline, CDR1 is MGHRA, CDR2 YSYEKL. This CDR3 comprises 15 residues. This sample was also put to use in a study of yellow fever vaccine responses in identical twins.

This TCR came from a woman between 18 and 30 years old in good health. Sequencing used PBMCs. V usage is TRBV4-1 and J usage is TRBJ2-7, with D possibly being TRBD1 (6 bases). In DNA, the CDR3 is TGCGCCAGCAGCCAAGTATCAGGGGAAACCTACGAGCAGTACTTC. Encoded protein: CASSQVSGETYEQYF.